This entry concerns a single T cell receptor beta chain. The antigen is undetermined. Method: immunoSEQ multiplex PCR; TCRdb's copy keeps in-frame clones and lacks some. The table has 45,000 to 65,000 clones, roughly 90% seen once. From germline, CDR1 is SGHAT and CDR2 FQNNGV. The V gene end was trimmed by 6 bases and the J gene end by 6 bases; junction bases not matched to a gene: 7. The CDR3 runs to 16 residues. The source of the sample is a study of T cells in localized non-small cell lung cancer. Regarding the study as a whole: Peak T cell clonality was found in uninvolved adjacent lung, exceeding tumor. Higher T cell density in the blood was associated with longer overall survival, whereas higher adjacent-lung clonality associated with shorter survival. Researchers found a median approximately 55 of the top 100 tumor clones in adjacent lung.

The chain combines TRBV11-2 with TRBJ2-2; TRBD2 aligns across 13 bases. The receptor was isolated from a man aged 35 to 70 with stage I squamous cell lung carcinoma. This specimen consisted of peripheral blood, obtained before any cancer treatment. This chain's CDR3 is CASRRTSGRLAGELFF. DNA for the CDR3: TGTGCCAGCAGACGGACTAGCGGGAGATTAGCCGGGGAGCTGTTTTTT.